This T cell receptor beta chain originates from a study of identical twins. Germline CDR1 SGDLS, CDR2 YYNGEE. This CDR3 contains 13 residues. The V gene lost 8 bases and the J gene lost 2 bases, with 13 bases spanning the gap. Template switching (which added a universal primer site) was used, and cDNA carried unique molecular identifiers. TCRdb analysed the 5' RACE reads with MiXCR anew, one entry per CDR3 protein. The sample has approximately 700,000 distinct CDR3 sequences, approximately 6% seen once. Whole-study findings and limits: Sequences that were beta out-of-frame showed weaker excess twin sharing. Twins shared out-of-frame alpha sequences with excess low generation probability.

This clonotype turned up a few times. Its target is not known. Input material: naive T cells sorted from blood. The clonotype was recovered from a man between 18 and 29 years old in good health. The chain recombines TRBV9 with TRBJ2-5; no firm D call. CDR3 coding DNA: TGTGCCAGTCAAAGTCCGGAACAAGAGACCCAGTACTTC. Translating gives CASQSPEQETQYF.